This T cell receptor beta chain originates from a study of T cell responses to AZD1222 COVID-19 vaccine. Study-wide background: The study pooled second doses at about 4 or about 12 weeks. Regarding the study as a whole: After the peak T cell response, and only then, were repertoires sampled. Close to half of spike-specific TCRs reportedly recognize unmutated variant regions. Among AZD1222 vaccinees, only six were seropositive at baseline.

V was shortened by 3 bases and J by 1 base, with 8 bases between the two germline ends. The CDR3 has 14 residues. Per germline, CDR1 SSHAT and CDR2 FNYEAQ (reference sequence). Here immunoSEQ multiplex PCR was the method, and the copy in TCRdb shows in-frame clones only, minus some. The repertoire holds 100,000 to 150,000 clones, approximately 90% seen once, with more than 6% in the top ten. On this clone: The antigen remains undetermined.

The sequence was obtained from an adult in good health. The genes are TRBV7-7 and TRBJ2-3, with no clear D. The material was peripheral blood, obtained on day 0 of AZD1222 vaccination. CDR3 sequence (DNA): TGTGCCAGCAGCTTCAGAGAAGGCACAGATACGCAGTATTTT. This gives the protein CASSFREGTDTQYF.